The present entry profiles one T cell receptor (beta chain) with its context. Which antigen it targets is not known. Per-base quality was not reported, and no clone a single base away is much larger than it. The data derive from a study of blood T cells in healthy people across ages (dated by TCRdb to 2015 to 2017). About the study as a whole: In model experiments, template switching captured roughly one uniquely barcoded TCR beta cDNA molecule for every two T cells. The study measured age-related changes in TCR beta repertoire diversity using deep sequencing normalized with unique cDNA molecular identifiers. The donors were split into four age groups: young (average around 17 years), middle-aged (about 40), aged (about 56) and long-lived (over 80). To avoid experimental bias, donors of different ages were distributed randomly across sequencing lanes. The study analyzed two additional independent replicas of 1 million unique cDNA reads from the same blood draw for two donors, one aged 18 to 29 and one aged 80 or older. The paper as a whole reports these results and caveats: Total diversity estimates from one million sequenced T cells were considered lower bounds and underestimates. Bulk unsorted PBMC profiling prevented conclusive comparison of naive and antigen-experienced compartments. Compared with the aged group, more naive CD4+ T cells, fewer expanded clones and increased TCR diversity were shown by the long-lived group, suggesting age selection. Donor CMV infection status was unknown, potentially confounding age-related changes in expanded clonotypes. Observed TCR beta diversity per million T cells fell roughly linearly with age, and a significant reduction was already apparent by age roughly 40. The percentage of naive T cells measured by flow cytometry correlated strongly with observed TCR beta diversity.

Donors were 39 systemically healthy Caucasian individuals from Russia aged roughly 6 to 100 years. Each donor gave 8 to 10 milliliters of peripheral blood, collected into EDTA-treated Vacutainer tubes. Ficoll-Paque density-gradient centrifugation was used to isolate PBMCs, with at least 6.5 million per sample. Trizol reagent was used to extract total RNA from PBMCs, with at least 5.5 micrograms per sample. Naive CD45RAhigh/CD27high T cell percentages were measured by flow cytometry on a PBMC aliquot from every donor. Library generation was performed with 5' RACE. The instrument was an Illumina HiSeq 2500. A second PCR of roughly 7 to 11 cycles was performed with a sample-barcoded 5' primer and a J-beta primer mix. A template-switch 5' adaptor carrying 12 random nucleotides introduced a unique molecular identifier onto each TCR beta cDNA molecule. At least 3 million CDR3-containing paired-end reads were obtained from each sample. All of the RNA was converted into first-strand cDNA using the Mint cDNA synthesis kit, with a TRBC-specific oligonucleotide serving as the primer. After uracil-DNA glycosylase treatment, a first 18-cycle PCR used universal primers M1SS and BC2_uni_R on all cDNA. Per the authors' processing: Normalization of each sample was performed by random selection of 1 million high-quality reads, each carrying a distinct molecular identifier. Reads sharing molecular identifiers were discarded rather than binned into consensus sequences. MiTCR, with a Q25 quality threshold and the strictest error-elimination algorithm, was used for CDR3 identification, clonotype clustering and error correction. A nonparametric unseen species model with Euler transformation was used to estimate a lower bound on total TCR beta diversity. Through fastp at Q25 and MiXCR, TCRdb rebuilt clones from the public reads, retaining in-frame beta chains. Entries are consolidated by CDR3 protein sequence, retaining the most common genes and DNA. The V and J calls and clone size come from TCRdb's table, not from the authors' own analysis. Counted in this sample were about 780,000 distinct CDR3 sequences; around 68% of them appeared once. The ten largest clones add up to 28% of the sample.

Its CDR3 holds 13 amino acids, cysteine through phenylalanine. The entry retains the CDR3 DNA only, 39 bases that are in frame from base 1. The germline V gene encodes CDR1 SNHLY and CDR2 FYNNEI. Trimming leaves V shorter by 5 bases and J shorter by 7 bases, with the junction holding 6 bases beyond the gene matches. Sequenced material: blood. This sequence was found in a young man in good health. This receptor chain uses TRBV2 and TRBJ2-7; TRBD1 lines up with 9 middle nucleotides. The CDR3 has the sequence CASSLQGAQEQYF. In nucleotides, the sequence is TGTGCCAGCAGTTTACAGGGGGCTCAAGAGCAGTACTTC.